The present T cell receptor (beta chain) was sequenced within a study of human T cells and chemical hapten exposure. What the library attached to individual cDNA molecules were unique molecular identifiers. From the RACE reads, TCRdb called clonotypes with MiXCR, one entry per CDR3 protein. The sample shows more than 75,000 distinct CDR3 sequences, about 8.6% of them seen only once. The time point is: healthy volunteer bleed at 6 weeks. Total RNA extraction was carried out from unfractionated whole blood. In germline, CDR1 is DFQATT, CDR2 SNEGSKA (reference sequence). Trimming left V 4 bases short and J 4 bases short, with 14 bases between. The CDR3 has 15 amino acids.

The sequencing sample was made of whole blood. This clonotype originated in a male donor in good health. Some clones in this sample may be carry-over from other donors' samples. J is TRBJ1-6 and V is TRBV20-1, with D possibly matching TRBD1 (6 bases). The CDR3 reads CSAISGGGYNSPLHF. CDR3 DNA sequence: TGCAGTGCTATTTCAGGAGGGGGGTATAATTCACCCCTCCACTTT.